This T cell receptor (beta chain) was retrieved from a study of siplizumab effects on memory and regulatory T cells. General study points: Controls showed an average of roughly 25% Treg-derived mappable alloreactive CD4+ clones, while siplizumab showed 65% to 70%. Suppressive capability of dividing Tregs from siplizumab cultures went unverified.

Comments on this clone: Antigen unknown.

In germline, CDR1 is SGHTA, CDR2 FQGNSA. After removal of 6 bases from V and 7 bases from J, the junction contained 8 bases not matched to a gene. The CDR3 is 13 residues long. Data came from immunoSEQ multiplex PCR; TCRdb stores just in-frame clones and leaves some out. The sample records 120,000 or so clones, just under 95% being singletons. Input material: CD4+ T cells sorted from blood. The TCR sequence derives from a human donor in good health. The V gene is TRBV7-2, the J gene TRBJ1-2; 7 bases map to TRBD1. Written as DNA, the CDR3 is TGTGCCAGCAGACCCGGGACAGCGACTGGCTACACCTTC. Protein sequence: CASRPGTATGYTF.